This T cell receptor (beta chain) was profiled in a study of control samples from healthy donors and cancer patients. Here immunoSEQ multiplex PCR was the method, and the copy in TCRdb shows in-frame clones only, minus some. The table includes 120,000 or so clones, approximately 89% detected once. With 5 bases clipped from V and 2 bases from J, the junction kept 9 bases outside the gene matches. The CDR3 is 16 amino acids. Germline V gives CDR1 MNHEY, CDR2 SMNVEV (reference sequence). Input material: blood. V and J are TRBV27 and TRBJ1-1, with 9 bases lining up with TRBD1. This TCR came from a man aged 18 to 30 in good health. The CDR3 DNA reads as TGTGCCAGCAGTAACAGGGGGCGTAGGGTTAACACTGAAGCTTTCTTT. Translated, it gives CASSNRGRRVNTEAFF.